This TCR beta chain was observed in a study of blood T cells in healthy people across ages. General study points: As naive T cell percentage varied, TCR beta diversity correlated strongly with it.

A second PCR of 7 to 11 cycles used a sample-barcoded 5' primer and a J-beta primer mix. In TCRdb, the 5' RACE reads were re-called with MiXCR into one record per CDR3 protein. The table includes 700,000 or so distinct CDR3 sequences, about 24% detected once. Isolation recovered at least 6.5 million PBMCs from every sample. There are a few counts of this clonotype. Its antigen is unknown. The receptor was isolated from a man aged 65 to 79 in good health. Specimen: blood.

The CDR3 here is CASSESAGRYQPQHF. In nucleotides, the CDR3 is TGTGCCAGCAGTGAATCGGCAGGTCGGTATCAGCCCCAGCATTTT. This chain connects TRBV6-1 to TRBJ1-5; unclear D gene. V was cut by 2 bases and J by 5 bases, with 13 bases left in between. CDR1 MNHNS and CDR2 SASEGT come from the germline V gene. CDR3 size: 15 residues.